This T cell receptor (beta chain) was recorded in a study of shared clonotypes between healthy human individuals. Study-wide context: The donor pool was made up of two women and three men aged 18 to 49.

This clone qualifies as large. Other DNA sequences in this specimen translate into the identical CDR3. The CDR3 contains 13 residues. Germline CDR1 SQVTM, CDR2 ANQGSEA. The V segment lost 6 bases and the J segment 6 bases; nucleotides outside the gene matches: 5. TCRdb keeps only in-frame clones here, not all; method: immunoSEQ multiplex PCR. The table records about 490,000 clones, approximately 81% of them present only once. The study drew all its donors from Caucasian adults living in Nashville, Tennessee. The source of this sequence is a woman between 35 and 50 years old in good health. Some clones in this sample may be carry-over from other donors' samples. The chain joins TRBV29-1 to TRBJ2-1; 10 bases align to TRBD1. Material: PBMCs. The CDR3 protein is CSVGTGVVNEQFF. The CDR3 DNA reads TGCAGCGTCGGGACAGGGGTGGTCAATGAGCAGTTCTTC.